Listed below are T cell receptor beta chains from one sample, sequenced in a study of cytomegalovirus exposure and HLA in healthy donors. Profiled with immunoSEQ multiplex PCR; TCRdb holds only in-frame clones, not every one. The sample lists about 59,000 clones, about 81% occurring once. Material for sequencing was PBMCs. The receptors shown here come from a man aged 25-40 years in good health and CMV-seropositive. Each CDR3 is given with its conserved first and last residue. A D gene is named only where the DNA matches it firmly. Only part of the rows carry a size: once, few, many, or a class if the clone is expanded.

>TRBJ2-7|12|.|TRBV29-1|.
TGCAGCTACGTCAGGGATACCTACGAGCAGTACTTC
CSYVRDTYEQYF
>TRBJ2-5|13|TRBD1|TRBV5-4|.
TGTGCCAGCAGCTTCCGGGACAGAAAGACCCAGTACTTC
CASSFRDRKTQYF
>TRBJ2-3|13|.|TRBV6-6|few
TGTGCCAGCAGTTCCCAACTAGCAGATACGCAGTATTTT
CASSSQLADTQYF
>TRBJ2-7|13|.|TRBV6-1|few
TGTGCCAGCATCGAGGGCAACTCCTACGAGCAGTACTTC
CASIEGNSYEQYF
>TRBJ2-1|14|.|TRBV30|.
TGTGCCTGGGACCGGGACATAAGGTTCAATGAGCAGTTCTTC
CAWDRDIRFNEQFF
>TRBJ1-1|14|.|TRBV7-6|.
TGTGCCAGCAGCTTACGCAGGGGCCAACCTGAAGCTTTCTTT
CASSLRRGQPEAFF
>TRBJ1-2|15|TRBD1|TRBV2|.
TGTGCCAGCACCGATCGGGGACAGGGTTTTGTTGGCTACACCTTC
CASTDRGQGFVGYTF
>TRBJ2-2|17|TRBD2|TRBV4-1|few
TGCGCCAGCAGCCAAGAGGGGCCTAGCGGTGCCCCCGGGGAGCTGTTTTTT
CASSQEGPSGAPGELFF
>TRBJ1-3|16|.|TRBV7-2|once
TGTGCCAGCAGCATCCAACAGGGACGCTCTGGAAACACCATATATTTT
CASSIQQGRSGNTIYF
>TRBJ2-1|17|TRBD2|TRBV5-6|once
TGTGCCAGCAGCTTGGCTGGCGGGGGATCAGCGTACAATGAGCAGTTCTTC
CASSLAGGGSAYNEQFF
>TRBJ2-7|15|TRBD1|TRBV5-1|once
TGCGCCAGCAGCTTCCGGACAGGGAGCTCCTACGAGCAGTACTTC
CASSFRTGSSYEQYF
>TRBJ1-5|15|.|TRBV5-8|.
TGTGCCAGCAGCTTGTCTCCGGGGAGGGGTCAGCCCCAGCATTTT
CASSLSPGRGQPQHF
>TRBJ2-2|16|.|TRBV5-1|.
TGCGCCAGCAGCTTGGACGCGGGTTCGAACACCAGGGAGCTGTTTTTT
CASSLDAGSNTRELFF
>TRBJ2-7|15|TRBD1|TRBV28|.
TGTGCCAGCAGTTCTTCCGGGACAGCGTCCTACGAGCAGTACTTC
CASSSSGTASYEQYF
>TRBJ2-7|17|TRBD2|TRBV4-3|.
TGCGCCAGCAGCCAAGAACCCCCCGGGACTAGCGGCTACGAGCAGTACTTC
CASSQEPPGTSGYEQYF
>TRBJ1-2|13|.|TRBV7-9|.
TGTGCCAGCAGCTTAGCCGGGGACTATGGCTACACCTTC
CASSLAGDYGYTF
>TRBJ1-2|15|TRBD1|TRBV25-1|.
TGTGCCAGCACTCTTTCCGGGACAGAGTACGGTGGCTACACCTTC
CASTLSGTEYGGYTF
>TRBJ1-4|16|TRBD1|TRBV27|.
TGTGCCAGCAGTCCCATGGGGACAGGATTGTATGAAAAACTGTTTTTT
CASSPMGTGLYEKLFF
>TRBJ2-7|14|TRBD1|TRBV5-5|.
TGTGCCAGCAGCTCGGAAGGACAGGGTCGCGAGCAGTACTTC
CASSSEGQGREQYF
>TRBJ1-2|15|.|TRBV5-5|once
TGTGCCAGCAGCTTGGAGGAGGGAGTAAGTTATGGCTACACCTTC
CASSLEEGVSYGYTF
>TRBJ2-2|15|TRBD1|TRBV7-2|.
TGTGCCAGCAGCCCCCACAGGGGTGGCACCGGGGAGCTGTTTTTT
CASSPHRGGTGELFF
>TRBJ2-7|16|TRBD1|TRBV4-1|.
TGCGCCAGCAGCCATCCCAGGCAAGGACAGGGATACGAGCAGTACTTC
CASSHPRQGQGYEQYF
>TRBJ2-2|15|TRBD1|TRBV2|.
TGTGCCAGCCTCCGGCAGGGGGCGGGCACCGGGGAGCTGTTTTTT
CASLRQGAGTGELFF
>TRBJ2-7|15|TRBD2|TRBV7-2|once
TGTGCCAGCAGACCGGGACTAGCGGGGTCCTACGAGCAGTACTTC
CASRPGLAGSYEQYF
>TRBJ1-2|15|.|TRBV9|.
TGTGCCAGCAGCCCGCGCCAGACAGTCTTCTATGGCTACACCTTC
CASSPRQTVFYGYTF
>TRBJ2-7|17|.|TRBV7-9|.
TGTGCCAGCAGCTTATCCAAGGACAGTGGATACTCCTACGAGCAGTACTTC
CASSLSKDSGYSYEQYF
>TRBJ2-7|15|.|TRBV12-2|.
TGTGCAAGTCGCTCAATGGGACAGGTTTCCTACGAGCAGTACTTC
CASRSMGQVSYEQYF
>TRBJ1-5|13|TRBD1|TRBV27|.
TGTGCCAGCAGTTTCAGGGGGCGGCAGCCCCAGCATTTT
CASSFRGRQPQHF
>TRBJ2-3|13|TRBD2|TRBV5-1|.
TGCGCCAGCGGGTTAGCGGGAGAAGATACGCAGTATTTT
CASGLAGEDTQYF
>TRBJ1-1|14|TRBD1|TRBV7-9|.
TGTGCCAGCAGCTTAGCGCCAGGGGGGTCTGAAGCTTTCTTT
CASSLAPGGSEAFF
>TRBJ1-5|16|TRBD1|TRBV19|.
TGTGCCAGTAGTATGAGGGGGCAGGGCCACAATCAGCCCCAGCATTTT
CASSMRGQGHNQPQHF
>TRBJ1-6|17|.|TRBV4-3|.
TGCGCCAGCAGCCACGAAAGGGGCAATGTCTTTTATTCACCCCTCCACTTT
CASSHERGNVFYSPLHF
>TRBJ2-5|14|TRBD2|TRBV7-3|once
TGTGCCAGCAGCCCGGGGGGGCGCCAAGAGACCCAGTACTTC
CASSPGGRQETQYF
>TRBJ2-7|12|.|TRBV5-8|.
TGTGCCAGCAGCTTTTTAGCCCCCGAGCAGTACTTC
CASSFLAPEQYF
>TRBJ2-2|14|.|TRBV5-1|.
TGCGCCAGCAGCTTGCAGGGTTCCACCGGGGAGCTGTTTTTT
CASSLQGSTGELFF
>TRBJ1-2|14|.|TRBV5-1|.
TGCGCCAGCAGCTTAGCGGTAGCTAACTATGGCTACACCTTC
CASSLAVANYGYTF
>TRBJ2-7|13|TRBD2|TRBV6-5|.
TGTGCCAGCAGTTATGGGGGGAGGGACGAGCAGTACTTC
CASSYGGRDEQYF
>TRBJ2-3|11|TRBD2|TRBV10-3|.
TGTGCCACCGGGGGGTGGGAGACGCAGTATTTT
CATGGWETQYF
>TRBJ2-7|12|.|TRBV7-9|.
TGTGCCAGCAGCGGGAGACTCCGCCGGTGGTACTTC
CASSGRLRRWYF
>TRBJ2-2|15|.|TRBV5-1|.
TGCGCCAGCAGCCATGAAAACTCGAACACCGGGGAGCTGTTTTTT
CASSHENSNTGELFF
>TRBJ2-5|15|TRBD1|TRBV4-1|.
TGCGCCAGCAGCCAAGAGGGACAGGTACAAGAGACCCAGTACTTC
CASSQEGQVQETQYF
>TRBJ2-7|13|.|TRBV19|.
TGTGCCAGTAGTATCGGTACAGGCTACGAGCAGTACTTC
CASSIGTGYEQYF
>TRBJ2-6|17|.|TRBV28|once
TGTGCCAGCAGTTGGAGGGGGCGGTACTCTGGGGCCAACGTCCTGACTTTC
CASSWRGRYSGANVLTF
>TRBJ2-7|14|.|TRBV7-2|.
TGTGCCAGCAGCTTCCAGGCCTACTCCTACGAGCAGTACTTC
CASSFQAYSYEQYF
>TRBJ2-7|15|.|TRBV11-2|.
TGTGCCAGCAGCTCGCGTACGGACATAGACTACGAGCAGTACTTC
CASSSRTDIDYEQYF
>TRBJ2-7|13|TRBD1|TRBV7-2|.
TGTGCCAGCAGCTCGTGGACAGGGAACGAGCAGTACTTC
CASSSWTGNEQYF
>TRBJ1-6|15|.|TRBV28|.
TGTGCCAGCAACAGGGACGGAATCTATAATTCACCCCTCCACTTT
CASNRDGIYNSPLHF